This paragraph covers one T cell receptor (beta chain) sequence. Germline CDR1 reads SGHRS; CDR2 reads YFSETQ. The CDR3 is made up of 17 amino acids. V lost 4 bases to trimming and J lost 0 bases, with 19 bases between them. These data are taken from a study of blood T cell repertoires in COVID-19. Overall study: Some COVID-19 samples were acute and others convalescent; all came from the United States, Italy and Spain. T cells, B-cell-depleted T cells, or PBMCs supplied cDNA or gDNA.

Authors' analysis steps: Counts of nucleated cells, estimated from reference gene primer amplification, were obtained. TCRdb's copy holds only in-frame clones and misses some; the assay was immunoSEQ multiplex PCR. From that table come the V and J calls and clone size; the DNA was used to work out D and trimming. The repertoire holds roughly 130,000 clones, with under 90% as singletons. This chain joins TRBV5-1 and TRBJ1-2; possible D gene TRBD1, 5 bases. The clonotype originates from a woman aged 55-70 years with acute or convalescent COVID-19. Sequenced material: peripheral blood. CDR3 sequence: CASSDGGPFGANYGYTF. CDR3 in DNA: TGCGCCAGCAGCGACGGGGGACCCTTTGGGGCTAACTATGGCTACACCTTC.